This entry features one T cell receptor (beta chain) sequence. Its antigen is undetermined. The data were obtained in a study of T cell responses to AZD1222 COVID-19 vaccine. Notes on the study in general: Spike-wide vaccine-associated CD4 TCRs dominated at 160-218 and 743-854.

Here immunoSEQ multiplex PCR was the method, and the copy in TCRdb shows in-frame clones only, minus some. This sample has tens of thousands of clones, with 70% to 90% found just once. Germline V CDR1 and CDR2: MDHEN, SYDVKM. Trimming left V 8 bases short and J 11 bases short, with 19 bases between. The CDR3 runs 14 residues. This TCR came from an adult who received the AZD1222 COVID-19 vaccine. Source: peripheral blood, taken 28 days after the second AZD1222 dose. The genes are TRBV28 and TRBJ1-6; TRBD1 is a possible D gene (5 bases). The CDR3 coding sequence is TGTGCCAGCGCGACTGGTGAGGGGTCTCCACCCCTCCACTTT. This gives the protein CASATGEGSPPLHF. Combining the CDR3 with reference TRBV28 and TRBJ1-6 gives the whole variable domain DVKVTQSSRYLVKRTGEKVFLECVQDMDHENMFWYRQDPGLGLRLIYFSYDVKMKEKGDIPEGYSVSREKKERFSLILESASTNQTSMYLCASATGEGSPPLHFGNGTRLTVT.